A single sample gave rise to the 8 T cell receptor beta chains below, sequenced in a study of T cells in Graves' hyperthyroidism and ophthalmopathy (dated by TCRdb to about 2019). The library was made by multiplex PCR. The instrument was an Illumina HiSeq 2000. The TCR beta CDR3 regions were amplified from the RNA transcripts. For the first round of RT-PCR on the TCR CDR3, the HTBI primer set was used together with the Qiagen OneStep RT-PCR kit. TCRdb redid the processing of the public reads, applying fastp at Q25 and MiXCR, and retained in-frame beta chains. Rows are combined by CDR3 protein, so each entry shows the most common genes and DNA. Across this sample there are more than 500,000 distinct CDR3 sequences, with about 16% seen only once. The ten largest clones take up 29% of the sample. The sample was blood. The receptors were sampled from a woman in her thirties with Graves' ophthalmopathy.

With respect to this clonotype: The CDR3 carries no conserved terminal phenylalanine or tryptophan, so it likely arises from a read error. This chain links TRBV11-3 with TRBJ1-1; weak D call: TRBD1 (6 bases). The germline V and J ends were trimmed by 3 bases and 0 bases, with 11 bases remaining between them. In germline, CDR1 is SGHNT, CDR2 YENEEA. The CDR3 contains 15 residues. CDR3 nucleotide sequence: TGTGCCAGCAGCTTGGAGGGACACCTGAACACTGAAGCTTTCTCT. It encodes CASSLEGHLNTEAFS.

This clonotype was picked up many times. The chain is built from TRBV20-1 and TRBJ1-1; D unresolved. V dropped 6 bases and J dropped 3 bases, with 20 bases sitting between them. The germline CDR1 and CDR2 sequences are DFQATT and SNEGSKA (reference sequence). CDR3 length equals 15 residues. The CDR3 DNA reads as TGCAGTGCAAAAGTTCCCTCCCTTCGGCACACTGAAGCTTTCTTT. Translating it yields CSAKVPSLRHTEAFF.

This clonotype was picked up one time. This may arise from a read error, as a much more abundant clone is one base away. CDR3 residues: CASRLLREQFF. The CDR3, as DNA: TGTGCCAGCAGATTATTGAGGGAGCAGTTCTTC. This chain links TRBV7-9 with TRBJ2-1; D gene uncertain. The ends were cut back, 6 bases at V and 10 bases at J, with 10 bases in the middle. The CDR3 covers 11 residues. Germline V gene lookup returns CDR1 SEHNR and CDR2 FQNEAQ (reference sequence).

This clonotype was observed many times. The V call is TRBV30, the J call TRBJ2-7, with D possibly called TRBD1 or TRBD2 (5 bases each). CDR3 length: 14 residues. V dropped 6 bases and J dropped 7 bases, with 22 bases sitting between them. The germline V gene has CDR1 GTSNPN and CDR2 SVGIG (reference sequence). CDR3: CACNTGTSVEEQYF. In nucleotides, the CDR3 is TGTGCCTGCAACACCGGGACCTCCGTTGAAGAGCAGTACTTC. The full variable domain, completed using reference TRBV30 and TRBJ2-7, is SQTIHQWPATLVQPVGSPLSLECTVEGTSNPNLYWYRQAAGRGLQLLFYSVGIGQISSEVPQNLSASRPQDRQFILSSKKLLLSDSGFYLCACNTGTSVEEQYFGPGTRLTVT.

This clonotype was found a few times. This sequence joins TRBV6-1 and TRBJ1-4; 7 bases are a match to TRBD1. V trimming: 5 bases; J trimming: 6 bases; junction bases outside the gene matches: 6. The CDR3 runs to 14 residues. Germline CDR1 reads MNHNS; CDR2 reads SASEGT. CDR3 DNA: TGTGCCAGCAGTCAAGACAGGGTGGATGAAAAACTGTTTTTT. It encodes CASSQDRVDEKLFF.

This chain connects TRBV27 to TRBJ1-5; perhaps TRBD1 as D (6 bases). Trimming removed 7 bases at V and 1 base at J, with 17 bases between. The CDR3 consists of 16 residues. The germline V gene encodes CDR1 MNHEY and CDR2 SMNVEV (reference sequence). This CDR3 reads CASMPFRTASNQPQHF. As DNA, the CDR3 is TGTGCCAGCATGCCTTTCCGGACAGCCAGCAATCAGCCCCAGCATTTT.

The table lists this clonotype with many counts. The chain couples TRBV18 to TRBJ2-5; 7 nucleotides match TRBD2. CDR1 is KGHSH and CDR2 is LQKENI in the germline V gene. This CDR3 has 14 residues. Trimming cost V 5 bases and J 2 bases; bases outside gene matches: 5. CDR3 sequence reads: CASSADSGQETQYF. The DNA for the CDR3 is TGTGCCAGCTCAGCAGATAGCGGGCAAGAGACCCAGTACTTC.

Comments on this clonotype: A much larger clonotype is one base distant, so this may be a read error. The gene calls are TRBV20-1 and TRBJ1-1; D gene ambiguous. The CDR3 runs to 14 residues. CDR1 DFQATT and CDR2 SNEGSKA come from the germline V gene (reference sequence). The V and J ends lost 1 base and 3 bases respectively, with 12 bases between them. This CDR3 is CSARARLRDTEAFF. The CDR3 region has the DNA TGCAGTGCTAGAGCCCGACTGCGGGACACTGAAGCTTTCTTT.